This is a list of T cell receptor beta chains from one sample in a study of cytomegalovirus exposure and HLA in healthy donors. Generated by immunoSEQ multiplex PCR, the TCRdb table keeps only in-frame clones and is missing some. The sample holds about 170,000 clones, 65% to 80% seen once. Sequencing was done on a sample of PBMCs. These TCRs come from a woman aged 50 to 60 in good health and CMV-seropositive. Both conserved end residues are part of each CDR3. Fields, in order: clone size, V gene, D gene, J gene, CDR3 DNA, CDR3 protein. The D gene is left open where the match is weak. Clone size appears in some rows only: once, few, many, or a class for an expanded clone.

abundance: -
v_gene: TRBV9
d_gene: TRBD1
j_gene: TRBJ1-6
CDR3nt: TGTGCCAGCAGCGTAGAGGGGGCCGGTTCACCCCTCCACTTT
CDR3aa: CASSVEGAGSPLHF

abundance: few
v_gene: TRBV6-1
d_gene: -
j_gene: TRBJ2-2
CDR3nt: TGTGCCAGCAGCCCCTTGACAGGCAACACCGGGGAGCTGTTTTTT
CDR3aa: CASSPLTGNTGELFF

abundance: -
v_gene: TRBV6-1
d_gene: TRBD1
j_gene: TRBJ1-4
CDR3nt: TGTGCCAGCACCTGGGACAGGTTTAATGAAAAACTGTTTTTT
CDR3aa: CASTWDRFNEKLFF

abundance: once
v_gene: TRBV19
d_gene: -
j_gene: TRBJ1-1
CDR3nt: TGTGCCAGTACGGGGGGGCTCGTTTTGAACACTGAAGCTTTCTTT
CDR3aa: CASTGGLVLNTEAFF

abundance: -
v_gene: TRBV11-3
d_gene: -
j_gene: TRBJ2-6
CDR3nt: TGTGCGCAACCCCAGGGCAACTCTGGGGCCAACGTCCTGACTTTC
CDR3aa: CAQPQGNSGANVLTF

abundance: -
v_gene: TRBV7-8
d_gene: -
j_gene: TRBJ1-1
CDR3nt: TGTGCCAGCAGCCGGACCAGGGGCACTGAAGCTTTCTTT
CDR3aa: CASSRTRGTEAFF

abundance: few
v_gene: TRBV7-9
d_gene: TRBD2
j_gene: TRBJ2-1
CDR3nt: TGTGCCAGCAGCTTACCCGTGAGGCTAGCGGGTCTCTACAATGAGCAGTTCTTC
CDR3aa: CASSLPVRLAGLYNEQFF

abundance: -
v_gene: TRBV19
d_gene: -
j_gene: TRBJ1-3
CDR3nt: TGTGCCAGCTACAGCCTCTCTGGAAACACCATATATTTT
CDR3aa: CASYSLSGNTIYF

abundance: -
v_gene: TRBV5-1
d_gene: TRBD2
j_gene: TRBJ2-3
CDR3nt: TGCGCCAGCGTACGGGGGGGGAGCACAGATACGCAGTATTTT
CDR3aa: CASVRGGSTDTQYF

abundance: -
v_gene: TRBV7-9
d_gene: TRBD1
j_gene: TRBJ2-2
CDR3nt: TGTGCCAGCAGCTACCGGACAGGGAAGAACACCGGGGAGCTGTTTTTT
CDR3aa: CASSYRTGKNTGELFF

abundance: few
v_gene: TRBV5-6
d_gene: -
j_gene: TRBJ1-2
CDR3nt: TGTGCCAGCAGCTTTGGGACAAGGGACAATGGCTACACCTTC
CDR3aa: CASSFGTRDNGYTF

abundance: -
v_gene: TRBV5-6
d_gene: -
j_gene: TRBJ2-7
CDR3nt: TGTGCCAGCAGCATATCCTACGAGCAGTACTTC
CDR3aa: CASSISYEQYF

abundance: -
v_gene: TRBV5-1
d_gene: -
j_gene: TRBJ2-2
CDR3nt: TGCGCCAGCAGCCCCCTAGGAGGGGACGCCGGGGAGCTGTTTTTT
CDR3aa: CASSPLGGDAGELFF

abundance: -
v_gene: TRBV5-4
d_gene: -
j_gene: TRBJ2-4
CDR3nt: TGTGCCAGCAGCTTGGAATTGCGTGGAAGCCAAAACAGTCAGTACTTC
CDR3aa: CASSLELRGSQNSQYF

abundance: -
v_gene: TRBV7-2
d_gene: -
j_gene: TRBJ1-5
CDR3nt: TGTGCCAGCAGCTTAAGATTCGACGCAGGAGGTCAGCCCCAGCATTTT
CDR3aa: CASSLRFDAGGQPQHF

abundance: once
v_gene: TRBV30
d_gene: -
j_gene: TRBJ1-2
CDR3nt: TGTGCCGCTGGCATCGGGTCCCTCAACTATGGCTACACCTTC
CDR3aa: CAAGIGSLNYGYTF

abundance: -
v_gene: TRBV5-6
d_gene: -
j_gene: TRBJ1-2
CDR3nt: TGTGCCAGCAGCCCTGCGGGGATCTATGGCTACACCTTC
CDR3aa: CASSPAGIYGYTF

abundance: -
v_gene: TRBV28
d_gene: -
j_gene: TRBJ1-3
CDR3nt: TGTGCCAGCAGTTTGTCACCGGGAGGAAACACCATATATTTT
CDR3aa: CASSLSPGGNTIYF

abundance: -
v_gene: TRBV5-1
d_gene: -
j_gene: TRBJ2-5
CDR3nt: TGCGCCAGCAGCGCCCGGGGGGAGACCCAGTACTTC
CDR3aa: CASSARGETQYF

abundance: -
v_gene: TRBV7-9
d_gene: -
j_gene: TRBJ1-2
CDR3nt: TGTGCCAGCAGCTTAGAACAGCTTATTCAAGGCTACACCTTC
CDR3aa: CASSLEQLIQGYTF

abundance: -
v_gene: TRBV2
d_gene: -
j_gene: TRBJ1-2
CDR3nt: TGTGCCAGCAGGGACTCAGCTTTGGGAGGCTACACCTTC
CDR3aa: CASRDSALGGYTF

abundance: few
v_gene: TRBV4-2
d_gene: TRBD2
j_gene: TRBJ2-1
CDR3nt: TGTGCCAGCAGCCAAGATTGGGGGGGACTAGCGAGGAATGAGCAGTTCTTC
CDR3aa: CASSQDWGGLARNEQFF